What follows is one T cell receptor (beta chain) and its context. This sample stems from a study of blood T cell repertoires in COVID-19. Turning to the study itself: From T cells, B-cell-depleted T cells, or PBMCs came the material, which was cDNA or gDNA.

Trimming stripped 1 base from V and 2 bases from J, with 8 bases between. Germline-derived CDR1 and CDR2 are LGHNT and FRNRAP. CDR3 length: 15 amino acids. Sequenced by immunoSEQ multiplex PCR; TCRdb stores in-frame clones only, minus some. In the table there are about 170,000 clones, 89% of which are singletons. The chain is built from TRBV12-5 and TRBJ1-4, with D hard to call. This sequence originates from a woman younger than 35 who had recovered from COVID-19. Sequenced input: PBMCs or T cells enriched from blood (not recorded which). The CDR3 DNA sequence: TGTGCTAGTGGTTTGGACGGGGTGACTAATGAAAAACTGTTTTTT. Translation: CASGLDGVTNEKLFF.